The 23 T cell receptor beta chains below come from one sample, sequenced in a study of blood T cell repertoires in COVID-19. Using immunoSEQ multiplex PCR, the repertoire was profiled, and TCRdb retains in-frame clones only, with some absent. The sample lists over 100,000 clones, roughly four fifths occurring once. The sequencing sample was made of peripheral blood. Every receptor here comes from a man in his fifties or sixties with acute or convalescent COVID-19.

This chain connects TRBV7-2 to TRBJ2-3; a weak D match, TRBD2 (7 bases). V dropped 5 bases and J dropped 4 bases, with 13 bases sitting between them. The germline V gene encodes CDR1 SGHTA and CDR2 FQGNSA. The CDR3 covers 14 residues. The CDR3 nucleotides are TGTGCCAGCAGCCAAGGGGAGGGGGCAGATACGCAGTATTTT. It codes for CASSQGEGADTQYF.

The V call is TRBV9, the J call TRBJ2-7, with 9 bases matching TRBD1. The germline V gene has CDR1 SGDLS and CDR2 YYNGEE. This CDR3 has 14 residues. The V and J ends lost 3 bases and 0 bases, in that order; junction bases with no gene match: 1. CDR3 loop: CASSGGQGSYEQYF. The CDR3 region has the DNA TGTGCCAGCAGCGGGGGACAGGGCTCCTACGAGCAGTACTTC.

This clone was seen a few times. The chain couples TRBV9 to TRBJ2-7, with D perhaps matching TRBD1 (6 bases). Germline CDR1 and CDR2: SGDLS and YYNGEE. V was shortened by 3 bases and J by 3 bases, with 19 bases between the two germline ends. This CDR3 comprises 16 residues. DNA for the CDR3: TGTGCCAGCAGCGAGGAGTCCGGGACACGCCGCTACGAGCAGTACTTC. It is translated as CASSEESGTRRYEQYF.

V usage is TRBV14 and J usage is TRBJ2-1, with TRBD2 matching over 9 bases. Unmatched junction bases numbered 5, after V lost 0 bases and J lost 2 bases. The CDR3 sequence is 17 residues long. In germline, CDR1 is SGHDN, CDR2 FVKESK. CDR3 DNA: TGTGCCAGCAGCCAAGAATCTAGCGGGGTGACCTACAATGAGCAGTTCTTC. It specifies CASSQESSGVTYNEQFF.

This clone has only a few counts. The rearrangement uses TRBV7-2 and TRBJ1-3; no firm D call. With 1 base removed from V and 0 bases from J, the gap between germline ends came to 7 bases. Germline CDR1 is SGHTA and CDR2 is FQGNSA. The CDR3 loop spans 15 amino acids. The CDR3 sequence: CASSLDPGSGNTIYF. CDR3 sequence (DNA): TGTGCCAGCAGCTTAGACCCAGGCTCTGGAAACACCATATATTTT.

The rearrangement uses TRBV19 and TRBJ2-5; no clear D. The V gene lost 3 bases and the J gene lost 0 bases, with 5 bases spanning the gap. Germline V gene data show CDR1 as LNHDA and CDR2 as SQIVND (reference sequence). There are 13 residues in the CDR3. The CDR3 DNA sequence: TGTGCCAGTAGTATCTTAGACCAAGAGACCCAGTACTTC. Residues: CASSILDQETQYF.

The chain uses TRBV10-3 and TRBJ1-5; D might be TRBD1 (6 bases). The CDR3 spans 14 residues. V lost 10 bases to trimming and J lost 4 bases, with 17 bases between them. Germline assignment: CDR1 ENHRY and CDR2 SYGVKD. The CDR3 DNA follows: TGTGCCACTGGACTAGGACAGCAGAATCAGCCCCAGCATTTT. Translating it yields CATGLGQQNQPQHF.

V and J are TRBV9 and TRBJ1-4; D remains ambiguous. The germline CDR1 and CDR2 sequences are SGDLS and YYNGEE. This CDR3 is 15 amino acids long. V lost 0 bases and J 6 bases, leaving 12 bases between the germline ends. The CDR3 region is CASSVAGRGDEKLFF. The CDR3 DNA sequence: TGTGCCAGCAGCGTAGCGGGTCGGGGAGATGAAAAACTGTTTTTT.

The V and J genes are TRBV2 and TRBJ1-1; possibly TRBD1 for D (6 bases). This CDR3 has 14 amino acids. The V gene's germline CDR1 is SNHLY and CDR2 FYNNEI. The germline V and J ends were trimmed by 8 bases and 1 base, with 14 bases remaining between them. CDR3 amino acids: CASAPGQWNTEAFF. The CDR3 region has the DNA TGTGCCAGCGCCCCCGGACAGTGGAACACTGAAGCTTTCTTT.

This clone was seen a single time. The chain recombines TRBV11-3 with TRBJ2-5, with 9 bases aligning to TRBD2. CDR3 size: 14 residues. From germline, CDR1 is SGHNT and CDR2 YENEEA. V shed 6 bases and J 4 bases; nucleotides not matched to a gene: 6. CDR3 protein: CASSAGGPRETQYF. The DNA of the CDR3 is TGTGCCAGCAGTGCGGGGGGGCCCAGAGAGACCCAGTACTTC.

The chain has TRBV28 and TRBJ2-5, with TRBD2 matching over 10 bases. Per the germline V gene, CDR1 is MDHEN and CDR2 is SYDVKM. The CDR3 contains 15 residues. Unmatched junction bases numbered 7, after V lost 8 bases and J lost 1 base. CDR3: CASEPAGGPQETQYF. The CDR3 nucleotides read TGTGCCAGCGAACCAGCGGGGGGGCCCCAAGAGACCCAGTACTTC.

The chain has TRBV24-1 and TRBJ2-3; no clear D. This CDR3 region has 14 residues. Between the trimmed V and J ends, which lost 3 bases and 3 bases, there was a span of 9 bases. Per the germline V gene, CDR1 is KGHDR and CDR2 is SFDVKD. CDR3 sequence (DNA): TGTGCCACCAGTGATACAGCACCTACAGATACGCAGTATTTT. Its translation is CATSDTAPTDTQYF.

J is TRBJ2-5 and V is TRBV2; 9 nucleotides line up with TRBD1. V gave up 5 bases and J gave up 3 bases; unmatched junction bases: 7. The CDR3 length is 15 residues. Germline V gene data show CDR1 as SNHLY and CDR2 as FYNNEI. As DNA, the CDR3 is TGTGCCAGCAGTTGGACCGGGACAGGGAAAGAGACCCAGTACTTC. Its protein product is CASSWTGTGKETQYF.

The chain carries TRBV10-3 and TRBJ1-2; 10 bases align to TRBD1. Trimming cost V 7 bases and J 6 bases; bases outside gene matches: 8. The CDR3 loop spans 14 amino acids. The germline V gene has CDR1 ENHRY and CDR2 SYGVKD. The CDR3 loop is CAITPGQGFDGYTF. CDR3 DNA sequence: TGTGCCATCACCCCGGGACAGGGGTTCGATGGCTACACCTTC.

V is TRBV6-5 and J is TRBJ2-7; 11 bases are a match to TRBD2. V was clipped by 5 bases and J by 0 bases; unmatched bases: 3. Germline V gives CDR1 MNHEY, CDR2 SVGAGI. The CDR3 sequence is 15 residues long. CDR3 sequence: CASSPTSGNSYEQYF. CDR3 nucleotides: TGTGCCAGCAGTCCGACTAGCGGGAACTCCTACGAGCAGTACTTC.

This rearrangement joins TRBV2 to TRBJ1-4; D is uncertain. The CDR3 covers 14 residues. In germline, CDR1 is SNHLY, CDR2 FYNNEI. V lost 5 bases, J lost 0 bases, and 7 bases lay in between. CDR3 protein: CASSWSATNEKLFF. In DNA form, the CDR3 reads TGTGCCAGCAGTTGGTCAGCAACTAATGAAAAACTGTTTTTT.

The genes are TRBV20-1 and TRBJ2-3, with TRBD2 matching over 8 bases. Losses at the gene ends were 3 bases for V and 3 bases for J; bases not matched to a gene: 5. From germline, CDR1 is DFQATT and CDR2 SNEGSKA (reference sequence). The CDR3 has 14 residues. The CDR3 nucleotides are TGCAGTGCTAGTCGGACTAGCAGTACAGATACGCAGTATTTT. Translation: CSASRTSSTDTQYF.

CDR3 nucleotide sequence: TGTGCCAGCAGCGAACCGGGACTAGCGGGAGATACGCAGTATTTT. It translates to CASSEPGLAGDTQYF. The rearrangement uses TRBV27 and TRBJ2-3; 12 positions agree with TRBD2. CDR3 size: 15 residues. CDR1 is MNHEY and CDR2 is SMNVEV in the germline V gene (reference sequence). With 6 bases clipped from V and 5 bases from J, the junction kept 6 bases outside the gene matches.

The CDR3 coding sequence is TGTGCCAGCAGCCCCGGGACACCCTCCAACTCTGGAAACACCATATATTTT. As protein: CASSPGTPSNSGNTIYF. The rearrangement uses TRBV7-6 and TRBJ1-3; D might be TRBD1 (6 bases). Germline CDR1 is SGHVS and CDR2 is FNYEAQ. This CDR3 comprises 17 residues. The V gene lost 5 bases and the J gene lost 0 bases, with 17 bases spanning the gap.

This chain connects TRBV19 to TRBJ2-5, with D possibly matching TRBD1 (6 bases). In germline, CDR1 is LNHDA, CDR2 SQIVND (reference sequence). Trimming cost V 5 bases and J 4 bases, with 14 bases left between them. The CDR3 extends over 14 amino acids. The CDR3, as DNA: TGTGCCAGTAGTCCGGAGCAGGGGCCAGAGACCCAGTACTTC. It yields the protein CASSPEQGPETQYF.

The V call is TRBV3-1 (or the pseudogene TRBV3-2), the J call TRBJ2-5; 11 bases line up with TRBD2. Germline V gives CDR1 LGHDT, CDR2 YNNKEL (reference sequence). V lost 6 bases and J lost 6; bases outside the gene matches: 15. This CDR3 comprises 17 residues. Here the CDR3 reads CASSASISGRASQTQYF. The CDR3 bases are TGTGCCAGCAGTGCCTCTATTAGCGGGAGGGCCAGCCAGACCCAGTACTTC.

The chain carries TRBV5-1 and TRBJ2-3; a possible D gene is TRBD2 (6 bases). Germline CDR1 and CDR2: SGHRS and YFSETQ. V lost 4 bases and J lost 5, with 17 bases in between. The CDR3 spans 15 residues. For the CDR3, the DNA is TGCGCCAGCAGCCCTCGCGGGGACGCGGGAGATACGCAGTATTTT. Its protein product is CASSPRGDAGDTQYF.

The sample holds one count of this clone. This sequence joins TRBV10-3 and TRBJ1-6; 12 nucleotides align to TRBD1. In germline, CDR1 is ENHRY, CDR2 SYGVKD. The CDR3 contains 18 residues. V lost 4 bases to trimming and J lost 1 base; unmatched junction nucleotides: 5. DNA for the CDR3: TGTGCCATCAGTGCGGGACAGGGGGCTGGATCCTATAATTCACCCCTCCACTTT. Protein product: CAISAGQGAGSYNSPLHF.